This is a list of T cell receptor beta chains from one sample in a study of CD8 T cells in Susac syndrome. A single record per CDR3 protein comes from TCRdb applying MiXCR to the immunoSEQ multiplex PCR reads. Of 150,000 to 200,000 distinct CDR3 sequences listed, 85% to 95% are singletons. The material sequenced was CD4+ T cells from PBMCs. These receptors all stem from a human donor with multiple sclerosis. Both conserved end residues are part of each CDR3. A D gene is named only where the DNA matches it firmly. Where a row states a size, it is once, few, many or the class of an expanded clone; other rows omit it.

CASSTGAGNEQFF	TGTGCCAGCAGCACCGGGGCGGGCAATGAGCAGTTCTTC	TRBV7-3	.	.	TRBJ2-1
CSVQGMREYGYTF	TGCAGTGTCCAGGGGATGAGAGAGTATGGCTACACCTTC	TRBV20-1	.	once	TRBJ1-2
CASMTGGYEQYF	TGTGCCAGCATGACAGGGGGTTACGAGCAGTACTTC	TRBV6-6	TRBD1	once	TRBJ2-7
CSGGDVGVTGELFF	TGCAGCGGTGGTGATGTGGGAGTAACCGGGGAGCTGTTTTTT	TRBV29-1	.	.	TRBJ2-2
CASSLTGQPQHF	TGTGCCAGCAGTTTAACGGGTCAGCCCCAGCATTTT	TRBV28	.	.	TRBJ1-5
CSATGIPKPTQYF	TGCAGTGCTACGGGGATTCCGAAACCAACGCAGTATTTT	TRBV20-1	.	.	TRBJ2-3
CASSIGSTSEQYF	TGTGCCAGTTCTATAGGGAGTACAAGCGAGCAGTACTTC	TRBV28	.	.	TRBJ2-7
CASRKTGVVGEQFF	TGTGCCAGCAGGAAAACAGGGGTTGTGGGTGAGCAGTTCTTC	TRBV2	TRBD1	.	TRBJ2-1
CASSAPPGLAGGGNIQYF	TGTGCCAGCAGCGCCCCCCCCGGACTAGCGGGAGGTGGTAACATTCAGTACTTC	TRBV9	TRBD2	.	TRBJ2-4
CASSPTGTEAFF	TGCGCCAGCAGTCCCACAGGGACCGAAGCTTTCTTT	TRBV10-2	.	.	TRBJ1-1
CSVGGYRAEETQYF	TGCAGCGTTGGAGGGTACAGGGCAGAAGAGACCCAGTACTTC	TRBV29-1	.	.	TRBJ2-5
CRQGRTKNIQYF	TGCAGACAAGGTCGAACCAAAAACATTCAGTACTTC	TRBV12-3/TRBV12-4	.	.	TRBJ2-4
CSARDRFSYEQYF	TGCAGTGCTAGAGACAGGTTCTCCTACGAGCAGTACTTC	TRBV20-1	.	.	TRBJ2-7
CASSSGGATGETQYF	TGTGCCAGCAGCTCGGGGGGAGCCACCGGGGAGACCCAGTACTTC	TRBV13	TRBD2	.	TRBJ2-5
CASSHWGLTRSYNEQFF	TGTGCCAGCAGCCACTGGGGACTAACCCGCTCCTACAATGAGCAGTTCTTC	TRBV12-3/TRBV12-4	TRBD2	.	TRBJ2-1
CASTPRGWSSGANVLTF	TGTGCCAGTACCCCGCGGGGATGGAGCTCTGGGGCCAACGTCCTGACTTTC	TRBV19	.	.	TRBJ2-6
CASRGQTDNEQFF	TGTGCCAGCAGGGGACAGACCGACAATGAGCAGTTCTTC	TRBV12-3/TRBV12-4	TRBD1	once	TRBJ2-1
CASSLAATSGGEQFF	TGTGCCAGCAGTTTAGCAGCTACTTCAGGCGGTGAGCAGTTCTTC	TRBV28	.	.	TRBJ2-1
CASSPGLGGAYEQYF	TGTGCCAGCAGCCCCGGACTGGGAGGAGCCTACGAGCAGTACTTC	TRBV7-2	.	.	TRBJ2-7
CASTRTGGFYGYTF	TGTGCCAGCACTCGGACAGGGGGCTTCTATGGCTACACCTTC	TRBV12-3/TRBV12-4	TRBD1	.	TRBJ1-2
CASSQDRANSPLHF	TGTGCCAGCAGCCAAGACAGGGCGAATTCACCCCTCCACTTT	TRBV3-1	.	.	TRBJ1-6
CASSLAGQGAGNSPLHF	TGCGCCAGCAGCTTGGCGGGACAGGGGGCCGGTAATTCACCCCTCCACTTT	TRBV5-1	TRBD1	.	TRBJ1-6